This is a list of T cell receptor beta chains from one sample in a study of graft-versus-host responses after intestinal transplantation. Their recognized antigens are unknown. Some clones are missing from TCRdb's copy, which holds only in-frame ones; the method was immunoSEQ multiplex PCR. The sample contains around 90,000 clones, approximately 90% of which appear only once. The source was unstimulated CD8+ T cells sorted from spleen or lymph node cells, collected before transplant. The receptor set was obtained from a human donor who was the organ donor for an intestinal transplant. The CDR3 runs from the conserved cysteine through the conserved F or W. A D gene is named only where the DNA matches it firmly. Size values are once, few and many counts, or a class for expanded clones, and some rows have none.

clone_size d_call j_call v_call cdr3_nt cdr3_aa
- - TRBJ2-5 TRBV5-5 TGTGCCAGCAGCTTAAGACTAGTGGGGCAAGAGACCCAGTACTTC CASSLRLVGQETQYF
- - TRBJ2-7 TRBV5-5 TGTGCCAGCAGCTTTGTCGCGGTTCCCTACGAGCAGTACTTC CASSFVAVPYEQYF
- - TRBJ2-1 TRBV27 TGTGCCAGCAGTAACAGGTGGTGGGCAGTTCAGTTCTTC CASSNRWWAVQFF
once TRBD1 TRBJ2-7 TRBV15 TGTGCCACCAGCAGTGACCGGGACAGGGGATTCTACGAGCAGTACTTC CATSSDRDRGFYEQYF
- TRBD1 TRBJ2-3 TRBV6-5 TGTGCCAGCAGTTACTCAGCAGGGGGAAACGCAGATACGCAGTATTTT CASSYSAGGNADTQYF
- - TRBJ2-3 TRBV5-1 TGCGCCAGCAGCTTCCGGGGGGCTAGCACAGATACGCAGTATTTT CASSFRGASTDTQYF
- - TRBJ2-7 TRBV28 TGTGCCAGCAGTTTATCGGACAGCTCCTACGAGCAGTACTTC CASSLSDSSYEQYF
- TRBD1 TRBJ2-2 TRBV13 TGTGCCAGCAGCCCGAACCCGTGGGACAGGCGGTTGGGCACCGGGGAGCTGTTTTTT CASSPNPWDRRLGTGELFF
once TRBD2 TRBJ2-7 TRBV19 TGTGCCAGTAGTGTGGGACTAGCGGCGACCTACGAGCAGTACTTC CASSVGLAATYEQYF
- TRBD1 TRBJ2-7 TRBV27 TGTGCCAGCAGTTTTGGGACAGGGGGCTACGAGCAGTACTTC CASSFGTGGYEQYF
- TRBD2 TRBJ2-1 TRBV5-1 TGCGCCAGCAGCGTAAGCGGGAGGTTTTACAATGAGCAGTTCTTC CASSVSGRFYNEQFF
- TRBD1 TRBJ1-1 TRBV11-2 TGTGCCAGCAGCTTAGGAACAGGGGGCGTCATGAACACTGAAGCTTTCTTT CASSLGTGGVMNTEAFF
- - TRBJ1-1 TRBV28 TGTGCCAGCAGTTTGAAACCAGGGGACCCGAACACTGAAGCTTTCTTT CASSLKPGDPNTEAFF
- - TRBJ2-1 TRBV4-2 TGTGCCAGCAGCCAAGAGCGCCGCGAGTATAGCTCCTACAATGAGCAGTTCTTC CASSQERREYSSYNEQFF
- TRBD2 TRBJ2-1 TRBV7-3 TGTGCCAGCAGCTTAACAGGCCCCCGGACTAGAGATTTCGATGAGCAGTTCTTC CASSLTGPRTRDFDEQFF
- TRBD2 TRBJ2-7 TRBV19 TGTGCCAGTAGTATAGAGGAGACTAGCGGGAGCATTTACGAGCAGTACTTC CASSIEETSGSIYEQYF
- - TRBJ1-1 TRBV27 TGTGCCAGCAGTTTGGGGGGTTCTCTGCGGGGTGGCACTGAAGCTTTCTTT CASSLGGSLRGGTEAFF
- TRBD2 TRBJ2-5 TRBV19 TGTGCCAGCCTAGGGCTAGCGGGGAGGCACTTCCTCGAGACCCAGTACTTC CASLGLAGRHFLETQYF
- TRBD2 TRBJ2-1 TRBV7-9 TGTGCCAGCAGCTTTGGACTAGCGGGAAACACCTACAATGAGCAGTTCTTC CASSFGLAGNTYNEQFF
- - TRBJ2-7 TRBV2 TGTGCCAGCAGTGAATGGCAGAGTGGGAGCTCCTACGAGCAGTACTTC CASSEWQSGSSYEQYF
- TRBD1 TRBJ2-2 TRBV27 TGTGCCAGCAGTTTACACGGGACAGGATGGGGCGGGGAGCTGTTTTTT CASSLHGTGWGGELFF
- TRBD2 TRBJ2-3 TRBV5-1 TGCGCCAGCAGCCCAAGACTAGCGGGAGGGGGGGCAGATACGCAGTATTTT CASSPRLAGGGADTQYF
- - TRBJ1-1 TRBV2 TGTGCAGAAGGGGTCTTGGATGAAGCTTTCTTT CAEGVLDEAFF
once TRBD1 TRBJ2-6 TRBV13 TGTGCCAGCAGCGCCGGGACAGGGGGCTCTGGGGCCAACGTCCTGACTTTC CASSAGTGGSGANVLTF
- - TRBJ1-1 TRBV5-1 TGCGCCAGCAGCTTAGCCGGGACATGGGACACTGAAGCTTTCTTT CASSLAGTWDTEAFF
- - TRBJ1-3 TRBV5-4 TGTGCCAGCAGCTTCGGACCCCAACGGGGGTGGGGAAACACCATATATTTT CASSFGPQRGWGNTIYF
- - TRBJ2-5 TRBV5-8 TGTGTCAGCAGCTTGAGGCGAGGGGGTTGGGGACAAGAGACCCAGTACTTC CVSSLRRGGWGQETQYF
- TRBD1 TRBJ1-5 TRBV14 TGTGCCAGCAGCCAAACGGACAGGGACCTCTTCAATCAGCCCCAGCATTTT CASSQTDRDLFNQPQHF
- - TRBJ1-1 TRBV14 TGTGCCAGCAGCCAAGGTCCATCTGAAGCTTTCTTT CASSQGPSEAFF
- - TRBJ1-1 TRBV11-3 TGTGCCAGCAGCTTACGATGGGAGGTTCACACTGAAGCTTTCTTT CASSLRWEVHTEAFF
once - TRBJ2-1 TRBV27 TGTGCCAGCAGCCTGAGCTCCTACAATGAGCAGTTCTTC CASSLSSYNEQFF
- - TRBJ1-2 TRBV29-1 TGCAGCGTGGAGCACTATGGCTACACCTTC CSVEHYGYTF
- TRBD1 TRBJ2-1 TRBV10-3 TGTGCCATCAGCGAAAAGGGACAGGCGGGACGTACATGGTTCTTC CAISEKGQAGRTWFF
- TRBD2 TRBJ2-3 TRBV30 TGTGCCTGGACGCAGGCGGGAGGGACAGATACGCAGTATTTT CAWTQAGGTDTQYF
- TRBD1 TRBJ1-2 TRBV15 TGTGCCACCGGAAACCCATACCGACAGGGGAACTATGGCTACACCTTC CATGNPYRQGNYGYTF
- TRBD2 TRBJ2-3 TRBV11-1 TGTGCCAGCAGCTTATTCGCGGGAGCGGCCACAGATACGCAGTATTTT CASSLFAGAATDTQYF
once - TRBJ2-7 TRBV7-2 TGTGCCAGCAGCTTCTGGCTAGCGAGTCTCTACGAGCAGTACTTC CASSFWLASLYEQYF
- - TRBJ2-2 TRBV19 TGTGCCAGTAGTGCCCCCACTTTCACCGGGGAGCTGTTTTTT CASSAPTFTGELFF
- - TRBJ1-2 TRBV2 TGTGCCAGCATGGAAGGAGGCAGTGGCTACACCTTC CASMEGGSGYTF
- - TRBJ2-7 TRBV19 TGTGCCAGTAGTATTCGTATTTGGCGGGTGCCCTACGAGCAGTACTTC CASSIRIWRVPYEQYF
- TRBD1 TRBJ1-5 TRBV6-5 TGTGCGAGGGTCTATAGGACAGGGGGTTATCAGCCCCAGCATTTT CARVYRTGGYQPQHF
- - TRBJ2-5 TRBV11-2 TGTGCCAGCAGCTTTATCAGGGGAGACGAGACCCAGTACTTC CASSFIRGDETQYF
- TRBD1 TRBJ2-2 TRBV27 TGTGCCAGCAGTTTATCCAGGGGGCCCACCGGGGAGCTGTTTTTT CASSLSRGPTGELFF
- - TRBJ2-5 TRBV19 TGTGCCAGTAGTCCTCGGGGTCTCCATCCTTCTCTAGAGACCCAGTACTTC CASSPRGLHPSLETQYF
- - TRBJ2-7 TRBV4-1 TGCGCCAGCAGCCAAGAACTGGAGACCTACGAGCAGTACTTC CASSQELETYEQYF
- - TRBJ2-7 TRBV9 TGTGCCAGCAGCGTCGCGGGATCCTACGAGCAGTACTTC CASSVAGSYEQYF
- TRBD1 TRBJ1-1 TRBV10-2 TGCGCCAGCAGCCTACAGGGGCCTAACACTGAAGCTTTCTTT CASSLQGPNTEAFF
- TRBD2 TRBJ2-3 TRBV5-4 TGTGCCAGCAGCTTGGGGACTAGCCCGGCAGATACGCAGTATTTT CASSLGTSPADTQYF
- TRBD1 TRBJ1-4 TRBV4-1 TGCGCCACTGCGGGACAGGGGCCTCACGGTGGTGAAAAACTGTTTTTT CATAGQGPHGGEKLFF
- TRBD1 TRBJ2-7 TRBV28 TGTGCCAGCAGTACCCCGCGGGGACAGGACTACGAGCAGTACTTC CASSTPRGQDYEQYF